This record looks at one T cell receptor beta chain sequence and its context. Its antigen is not identified. Clones were sequenced by immunoSEQ multiplex PCR, and TCRdb holds only the in-frame ones, with some missing. The sample shows over a million clones, approximately 72% of them seen only once. The length of the CDR3 is 12 residues. CDR1 is SGHTA, CDR2 FQGTGA, per germline. The germline V and J ends were trimmed by 5 bases and 7 bases, with 11 bases remaining between them. These data are taken from a study of shared clonotypes between healthy human individuals. General observations from the study: Clonotypes shared by all four sorted-subset donors had higher generation probabilities than non-shared clonotypes. Sharing across several donors was seen in around 5% of naive CD4 clonotypes.

The TCR sequence derives from a man between 18 and 35 years old in good health. Source material: memory CD4+ T cells sorted from blood. Subset meaning: CD45RA-negative fraction. The gene calls are TRBV7-3 and TRBJ1-2; perhaps TRBD1 as D (5 bases). CDR3 amino acids: CASSDQGGGYTF. For the CDR3, the DNA is TGTGCCAGCAGCGACCAGGGCGGTGGCTACACCTTC.